This T cell receptor (beta chain) was captured in a study of T cells after yellow fever vaccination. This clonotype has more than one count but fewer than ten. Its antigen remains unknown. Looked up from germline, CDR1 is MDHEN and CDR2 is SYDVKM. CDR3 length: 12 residues. V was pared by 7 bases and J by 6 bases, with 7 bases between. Using its own MiXCR run on the 5' RACE reads, TCRdb lists one record per CDR3 protein. The sample lists roughly 500,000 distinct CDR3 sequences, about 19% occurring once. Study observations and caveats: The study re-detected most primary-vaccination clones after the booster (roughly 95% CD4, approximately 88% CD8). CD4 and CD8 compartments shared a small share of clonotypes.

The sample here was PBMCs, taken 15 days after the yellow fever booster vaccination. The chain couples TRBV28 to TRBJ1-6; D gene unclear. This clonotype was sampled from a man aged 25-45 years who received the YFV17D yellow fever vaccine. The DNA of the CDR3 is TGTGCCAGCACGGAGTTTAATTCACCCCTCCACTTT. Its protein is CASTEFNSPLHF.